The rows below give T cell receptor beta chains drawn from one sample of a study of shared clonotypes between healthy human individuals. Sequencing used immunoSEQ multiplex PCR; TCRdb keeps in-frame clones, though not all of them. The sample includes 600,000 or so clones, about 95% of them seen just once. The sequenced sample consisted of naive CD8+ T cells sorted from blood. These receptors originate from a woman in her 30s in good health. CDR3s leave out the opening cysteine and the closing phenylalanine or tryptophan.

j_gene	v_gene	CDR3aa
TRBJ1-1	TRBV19	ASRRDRGSAEAF
TRBJ2-1	TRBV6-4	ASSDSRAGSNEQF
TRBJ2-1	TRBV4-1	ASSQGNNEQF
TRBJ2-7	TRBV28	ASSLEGRNYEQY
TRBJ2-7	TRBV28	ASSSSDRGRYEQY
TRBJ2-2	TRBV11-2	ASSWAGAGGWAGELF
TRBJ1-1	TRBV7-3	ASSLWDSTEAF
TRBJ2-1	TRBV5-1	ASGSSGYEEQF
TRBJ2-7	TRBV5-6	ASKETGGAFEQY
NA	TRBV27	ASGPGPTSAEQY
TRBJ1-5	TRBV19	ASSIMLVSNQPQH
TRBJ2-7	TRBV5-6	ASSELVDNEQY
TRBJ2-3	TRBV5-6	ASTTGYTDTQY
TRBJ1-1	TRBV6-5	ASSYLGVENTEAF